What follows are 18 T cell receptor beta chains derived from one specimen sequenced in a study of T cells in localized non-small cell lung cancer. Assay used: immunoSEQ multiplex PCR; TCRdb lists only in-frame clones, some missing. The profile covers 2,000 or so clones, with approximately 30% appearing a single time and over 15% taken by the ten largest. The sequencing used normal lung tissue next to the tumor, collected before any cancer treatment. These receptors were collected from a woman aged 40-75 years with stage II lung adenocarcinoma.

The rearrangement joins TRBV19 to TRBJ2-7; TRBD2 might be the D (7 bases). Germline-derived CDR1 and CDR2 are LNHDA and SQIVND (reference sequence). The CDR3 is 17 residues long. The germline V and J ends were trimmed by 2 bases and 6 bases, with 23 bases remaining between them. The chain's CDR3 is CASSIKHRGANSGEQYF. CDR3 DNA: TGTGCCAGTAGTATAAAGCACCGGGGGGCCAATAGTGGCGAGCAGTACTTC.

The chain couples TRBV6-7 to TRBJ1-1; no definite D call. TRBV6-7 is placed among ORFs of uncertain function. V lost 8 bases, J lost 3 bases, and 7 bases lay in between. CDR3 length: 11 amino acids. As DNA, the CDR3 is TGTGCCAGCGGGAGAGACACTGAAGCTTTCTTT. Translating it yields CASGRDTEAFF.

The J gene is TRBJ1-1, the V gene TRBV11-3; a possible D gene is TRBD1 (6 bases). The CDR3 has 15 residues. With 3 bases removed from V and 6 bases from J, the gap between germline ends came to 17 bases. Germline lookup yields CDR1 SGHNT and CDR2 YENEEA. In DNA form, the CDR3 reads TGTGCCAGCAGCTTGGTGGGGGGCGTAGATCCTGAAGCTTTCTTT. It specifies CASSLVGGVDPEAFF.

A few counts support this clone. The chain uses TRBV6-8 and TRBJ2-2; D unresolved. V was pared by 10 bases and J by 4 bases, with 19 bases between. This CDR3 comprises 15 residues. Germline assignment: CDR1 MNHGY and CDR2 SAAAGT. CDR3 in DNA: TGTGCCATCACCCCAGGACGTTCGAGCACCGGGGAGCTGTTTTTT. Amino acid sequence: CAITPGRSSTGELFF.

The chain recombines TRBV6-8 with TRBJ2-7; TRBD1 is a possible D gene (6 bases). Germline lookup yields CDR1 MNHGY and CDR2 SAAAGT. This CDR3 comprises 13 residues. The V gene lost 4 bases and the J gene lost 3 bases, with 10 bases spanning the gap. The CDR3 is CASSSGQNYEQYF. CDR3 DNA sequence: TGTGCCAGCAGTTCTGGACAGAACTACGAGCAGTACTTC.

The gene calls are TRBV28 and TRBJ1-1, with 7 bases that match TRBD1. V was pared by 6 bases and J by 4 bases, with 11 bases of the junction left unmatched. The germline V gene has CDR1 MDHEN and CDR2 SYDVKM. This CDR3 has 15 amino acids. The CDR3 spells CASRNNRGMGTEAFF. CDR3 sequence (DNA): TGTGCCAGCAGGAACAACAGGGGTATGGGCACTGAAGCTTTCTTT.

The chain joins TRBV19 to TRBJ2-7; 7 nucleotides line up with TRBD1. V lost 3 bases, J lost 2 bases, and 4 bases stayed unmatched. The length of the CDR3 is 14 residues. Per the germline V gene, CDR1 is LNHDA and CDR2 is SQIVND (reference sequence). The CDR3 DNA sequence: TGTGCCAGTAGTATTAATACAGGGGCCTACGAGCAGTACTTC. It codes for CASSINTGAYEQYF.

This clone was observed a few times. CDR3 nucleotide sequence: TGTGCCAGCAGTGAAGAGAGGAATCAGCCCCAGCATTTT. This translates into CASSEERNQPQHF. The rearrangement links TRBV6-1 to TRBJ1-5, with no clear D. With 1 base removed from V and 4 bases from J, the gap between germline ends came to 5 bases. The CDR3 covers 13 residues. Per the germline V gene, CDR1 is MNHNS and CDR2 is SASEGT.

This sequence joins TRBV28 and TRBJ1-3, with 9 bases matching TRBD1. V trimming: 5 bases; J trimming: 5 bases; junction bases outside the gene matches: 7. CDR3 size: 15 residues. CDR1 is MDHEN, CDR2 SYDVKM, per germline. CDR3 region: CASSPGQGIRNTIYF. The CDR3 coding sequence is TGTGCCAGCAGTCCCGGACAGGGGATTAGAAACACCATATATTTT.

Written as DNA, the CDR3 is TGTGCCAGCAGTGAAGCGCAGGGAAAAGCCTTTACGCAGTATTTT. This codes for CASSEAQGKAFTQYF. This chain connects TRBV6-1 to TRBJ2-3; a weak D match, TRBD1 (5 bases). Germline-derived CDR1 and CDR2 are MNHNS and SASEGT. V lost 0 bases, J lost 8 bases, and 15 bases lay in between. CDR3 length equals 15 residues.

J is TRBJ2-7 and V is TRBV9; TRBD2 agrees at 13 bases. Germline loops: CDR1 SGDLS, CDR2 YYNGEE. The CDR3 is 14 residues long. V gave up 4 bases and J gave up 5 bases; unmatched junction bases: 3. CDR3 region: CASSFGLAGDEQYF. CDR3 bases: TGTGCCAGCAGCTTCGGACTAGCGGGGGACGAGCAGTACTTC.

This clone was seen a handful of times. The V gene is TRBV11-3, the J gene TRBJ2-7, with a weak D call TRBD1 (6 bases). Germline lookup yields CDR1 SGHNT and CDR2 YENEEA. This CDR3 contains 15 residues. V was cut by 2 bases and J by 5 bases, with 16 bases left in between. CDR3: CASSLTNRANDEQYF. The CDR3 coding sequence is TGTGCCAGCAGCTTAACTAACAGGGCTAACGACGAGCAGTACTTC.

Relative to its sample, this clone is medium-sized. The chain recombines TRBV6-8 with TRBJ2-3; D is possibly TRBD1 (6 bases). Trimming pared 5 bases from V and 1 base from J, leaving 10 bases between. CDR3 size: 14 residues. CDR1 is MNHGY and CDR2 is SAAAGT in the germline V gene. CDR3 sequence: CASSDAGGTDTQYF. As DNA, the CDR3 is TGTGCCAGCAGTGACGCAGGGGGCACAGATACGCAGTATTTT.

The rearrangement links TRBV30 to TRBJ2-7; tentatively, D is TRBD2 (6 bases). The CDR3 spans 14 residues. V was cut by 3 bases and J by 3 bases, with 15 bases left in between. Looked up from germline, CDR1 is GTSNPN and CDR2 is SVGIG (reference sequence). CDR3 in amino acids: CAWREPGLHYEQYF. The CDR3 DNA is TGTGCCTGGAGGGAACCGGGACTGCACTACGAGCAGTACTTC.

This clone showed up just a few times. The J gene is TRBJ1-4, the V gene TRBV6-8; maybe TRBD1 (5 bases). With 5 bases removed from V and 7 bases from J, the gap between germline ends came to 14 bases. This CDR3 spans 14 amino acids. Per germline, CDR1 MNHGY and CDR2 SAAAGT. CDR3 nucleotides: TGTGCCAGCAGTCTAGGGGAGTCGGGTGAAAAACTGTTTTTT. This encodes CASSLGESGEKLFF.

This clone was counted a few times. The chain recombines TRBV6-8 with TRBJ2-1; TRBD1 might be the D (5 bases). The CDR3 loop spans 15 amino acids. The V and J ends lost 5 bases and 2 bases respectively, with 13 bases between them. CDR1 is MNHGY, CDR2 SAAAGT, per germline. CDR3 in DNA: TGTGCCAGCAGTGAGAGGCGCAGGGCCTACAATGAGCAGTTCTTC. The encoded protein is CASSERRRAYNEQFF.

This clone was counted between two and nine times. V and J are TRBV4-1 and TRBJ2-3, with 9 bases that match TRBD1. V was clipped by 6 bases and J by 4 bases; unmatched bases: 8. The CDR3 contains 15 residues. CDR1 and CDR2 from the germline V gene are MGHRA and YSYEKL. The CDR3 protein is CASSRGTGPADTQYF. The CDR3 coding sequence is TGCGCCAGCAGTCGCGGGACAGGGCCGGCAGATACGCAGTATTTT.

Only one count was recorded for this clone. This chain links TRBV19 with TRBJ1-2, with TRBD1 matching over 7 bases. This CDR3 is 14 amino acids long. Per germline, CDR1 LNHDA and CDR2 SQIVND (reference sequence). The junction had 5 bases not matched to a gene; V was cut back by 6 bases and J by 1 base. CDR3 region: CASREQGSNYGYTF. The CDR3 DNA reads TGTGCCAGTAGGGAACAGGGGAGTAACTATGGCTACACCTTC.